This T cell receptor beta chain was captured by sequencing in a study of post-analysis software for immune sequencing data. Study observations and caveats: Controls had significantly higher normalized Chao1 diversity than multiple sclerosis patients. Strong same-batch co-clustering of samples appeared with F measure clustering. There were a few TRBV segments more frequent in patients than controls, and TRBV5-6, TRBV5-1 and TRBV20-1 were among them.

In regard to this clonotype: What it binds is not known.

Unique molecular identifiers were carried by the TCR beta cDNA libraries. There were about 0.85 to 11 million T cells, and around 460,000 cDNA molecules came from them. TCRdb reanalysed the PCR reads using MiXCR and keeps one entry per CDR3 protein. This sample has 750,000 to 950,000 distinct CDR3 sequences, with roughly 50% found just once. Looked up from germline, CDR1 is DFQATT and CDR2 is SNEGSKA (reference sequence). CDR3 length: 14 residues. The V end lost 5 bases, the J end lost 0 bases, and 14 bases lay between the germline ends. The chain combines TRBV20-1 with TRBJ2-7, with D hard to call. The sample was blood. This clonotype originated in a girl aged 10 to 17 with multiple sclerosis. The CDR3 reads CSALLESASYEQYF. The CDR3, as DNA: TGCAGTGCTCTTCTGGAGTCTGCCTCCTACGAGCAGTACTTC.